The rows below give T cell receptor beta chains drawn from one sample of a study of shared clonotypes between healthy human individuals. TCRdb's table, derived via immunoSEQ multiplex PCR, lists solely in-frame clones and lacks some. The data contain millions of clones, roughly 91% of them singletons. The sequenced sample was naive CD8+ T cells from PBMCs. These receptors all come from a man aged 18 to 30 in good health. Some clones in this sample may be carry-over from other donors' samples. CDR3s leave out the opening cysteine and the closing phenylalanine or tryptophan. The D gene is left open where the match is weak. The size field is filled for only some rows; it gives once, few, many or a size class.

>NA|TRBV11-2|NA
ASSVDEQY
>NA|TRBV27|NA
ASSSFRTEAF
>NA|TRBV7-6|NA
ASSLDRGGILGTQY
>TRBD2|TRBV11-1|once
ASSLAVSGRTPYEQY
>TRBD1|TRBV25-1|NA
ASSLDRGYEQY
>TRBD1|TRBV4-2|NA
ASSQPGQGLYEQY
>TRBD2|TRBV14|NA
ASSQDLIGRDWELF
>NA|TRBV29-1|NA
SAEAATYNEQF
>NA|TRBV5-1|NA
ASSPGTSTAEQF
>NA|TRBV2|NA
ASSLVGRPSYEQY
>NA|TRBV25-1|NA
ASSEFRGFTGELF
>NA|TRBV4-2|once
ASSQEGDSNQPQH
>TRBD1|TRBV5-3|once
ARSPTGVGEKLF
>NA|TRBV9|NA
ASSVGGTATYEQY